The rows below give T cell receptor beta chains drawn from one sample of a study of cytomegalovirus exposure and HLA in healthy donors. Here immunoSEQ multiplex PCR was the method, and the copy in TCRdb shows in-frame clones only, minus some. The data contain 150,000 to 200,000 clones, more than 60% of them singletons. Sequencing used PBMCs. The receptors shown here come from a man between 18 and 35 years old in good health and CMV-seropositive. Each CDR3 is given with its conserved first and last residue. The D gene is left open where the match is weak. Not every row has a clone size; where given, it reads once, few, many or a size class.

CDR3 protein	CDR3 DNA	D gene	CDR3 length	clone size	V gene	J gene
CASSLALGLAESSYEQYF	TGTGCCAGCAGCTTGGCGTTAGGGCTAGCAGAGAGCTCCTACGAGCAGTACTTC	NA	18	NA	TRBV5-4	TRBJ2-7
CASSSRGVSKTQYF	TGTGCCAGCAGCTCACGGGGAGTTTCTAAGACCCAGTACTTC	NA	14	NA	TRBV7-2	TRBJ2-5
CASTTGGNMNNEQFF	TGTGCCAGCACCACCGGGGGAAATATGAACAATGAGCAGTTCTTC	NA	15	NA	TRBV7-9	TRBJ2-1
CASSLGPGIRSRANYGYTF	TGTGCCAGCAGTTTAGGACCAGGGATACGAAGCCGAGCTAACTATGGCTACACCTTC	NA	19	NA	TRBV27	TRBJ1-2
CASIELPGLAGVGQFF	TGTGCCAGCATCGAACTTCCGGGACTAGCGGGAGTTGGGCAGTTCTTC	TRBD2	16	few	TRBV2	TRBJ2-1
CASSPLKEVSSGNTIYF	TGTGCCAGCTCACCTCTGAAAGAGGTCTCCTCTGGAAACACCATATATTTT	NA	17	once	TRBV18	TRBJ1-3
CASSLSTGGYTGNTIYF	TGCGCCAGCAGCTTGTCTACGGGGGGTTATACTGGAAACACCATATATTTT	NA	17	few	TRBV5-1	TRBJ1-3
CASRLQGTLNTEAFF	TGTGCCAGCAGGTTACAGGGGACGTTGAACACTGAAGCTTTCTTT	TRBD1	15	few	TRBV4-2	TRBJ1-1
CASSRQPNTEAFF	TGTGCCAGCAGCCGACAGCCGAACACTGAAGCTTTCTTT	NA	13	NA	TRBV7-9	TRBJ1-1
CASSPRSQLNTEAFF	TGTGCCAGCAGCCCCAGATCACAGTTGAACACTGAAGCTTTCTTT	NA	15	few	TRBV27	TRBJ1-1
CASSSGGNQPQHF	TGTGCCAGCAGCTCCGGGGGGAATCAGCCCCAGCATTTT	NA	13	few	TRBV7-9	TRBJ1-5
CASSPQTGAQETQYF	TGTGCCAGCTCACCCCAGACAGGGGCCCAAGAGACCCAGTACTTC	TRBD1	15	NA	TRBV18	TRBJ2-5
CAGRTSGRGELFF	TGTGCCGGTCGGACTAGCGGGAGAGGGGAGCTGTTTTTT	TRBD2	13	NA	TRBV2	TRBJ2-2
CASSSLEQGDEKLFF	TGCGCCAGCAGCTCCCTGGAACAGGGGGATGAAAAACTGTTTTTT	TRBD1	15	NA	TRBV5-1	TRBJ1-4
CASSRTGGDSDTQYF	TGTGCCAGCAGTCGGACAGGGGGCGACTCAGATACGCAGTATTTT	TRBD1	15	NA	TRBV28	TRBJ2-3
CASSLSGTGNTGELFF	TGTGCCAGCAGTTTATCCGGGACAGGGAACACCGGGGAGCTGTTTTTT	TRBD1	16	NA	TRBV27	TRBJ2-2
CASSQGRASEETQYF	TGTGCCAGCAGCCAAGGACGGGCTAGCGAAGAGACCCAGTACTTC	NA	15	NA	TRBV4-2	TRBJ2-5
CASSQWSGTTYEQYF	TGCGCCAGCAGCCAGTGGTCCGGGACAACCTACGAGCAGTACTTC	NA	15	NA	TRBV4-1	TRBJ2-7
CASSLTAGKPSGANVLTF	TGTGCCAGCAGCTTAACGGCAGGGAAGCCCTCTGGGGCCAACGTCCTGACTTTC	NA	18	NA	TRBV13	TRBJ2-6
CASSQLVQETQYF	TGTGCCAGCAGCCAACTAGTTCAAGAGACCCAGTACTTC	NA	13	once	TRBV14	TRBJ2-5
CASSTGGVGEKLFF	TGCGCCAGCAGCACCGGGGGAGTGGGTGAAAAACTGTTTTTT	NA	14	NA	TRBV5-1	TRBJ1-4
CASSEARGVSSYEQYF	TGTGCCAGCAGTGAAGCGCGGGGCGTGAGCTCCTACGAGCAGTACTTC	NA	16	NA	TRBV6-1	TRBJ2-7
CASSLESTGGASSKLFF	TGCGCCAGCAGCCTAGAGTCGACAGGGGGCGCATCCTCGAAACTGTTTTTT	TRBD1	17	NA	TRBV5-1	TRBJ1-4
CASSPGGGGYEQYF	TGTGCCAGCAGCCCTGGGGGAGGGGGCTACGAGCAGTACTTC	NA	14	few	TRBV7-9	TRBJ2-7
CASSPTGRGTEAFF	TGTGCCAGCAGTCCCACAGGAAGAGGCACTGAAGCTTTCTTT	NA	14	few	TRBV6-4	TRBJ1-1
CASKEAMNTEAFF	TGTGCCAGCAAGGAGGCGATGAACACTGAAGCTTTCTTT	NA	13	NA	TRBV2	TRBJ1-1
CASSPERTTYEQYF	TGTGCCAGCTCGCCCGAGCGGACCACCTACGAGCAGTACTTC	NA	14	NA	TRBV18	TRBJ2-7
CASSLYGAEEAFF	TGTGCCAGCAGCTTATATGGGGCAGAGGAAGCTTTCTTT	NA	13	NA	TRBV7-3	TRBJ1-1
CASSSARGTNEKLFF	TGTGCCAGCAGTTCGGCCAGGGGAACTAATGAAAAACTGTTTTTT	NA	15	NA	TRBV28	TRBJ1-4
CASSIDRLNTEAFF	TGTGCCAGTAGTATCGACAGGCTGAACACTGAAGCTTTCTTT	NA	14	NA	TRBV19	TRBJ1-1
CASSPRTGGTNQPQHF	TGTGCCAGTAGTCCAAGGACAGGGGGTACCAATCAGCCCCAGCATTTT	TRBD1	16	NA	TRBV19	TRBJ1-5
CASSQVGTGKGFREKLFF	TGTGCCAGCAGCCAAGTAGGGACAGGGAAGGGCTTTCGGGAAAAACTGTTTTTT	TRBD1	18	NA	TRBV28	TRBJ1-4
CASSPLAGLNEQFF	TGCGCCAGCAGCCCGTTAGCGGGACTCAATGAGCAGTTCTTC	TRBD2	14	few	TRBV4-1	TRBJ2-1
CASSSNVLRDRYSNQPQHF	TGTGCCAGCAGTTCAAACGTCCTCCGGGACAGGTATAGCAATCAGCCCCAGCATTTT	TRBD1	19	NA	TRBV28	TRBJ1-5
CASSLGEFPKTEAFF	TGCGCCAGCAGCTTGGGAGAGTTTCCGAAAACTGAAGCTTTCTTT	NA	15	NA	TRBV5-1	TRBJ1-1
CASSSGLLDSGANVLTF	TGCGCCAGCAGCTCGGGACTCCTTGACTCTGGGGCCAACGTCCTGACTTTC	NA	17	NA	TRBV5-1	TRBJ2-6
CACGLAGGNEQFF	TGTGCCTGCGGACTAGCGGGAGGCAATGAGCAGTTCTTC	TRBD2	13	NA	TRBV6-1	TRBJ2-1
CASKGDPNTEAFF	TGCGCCAGCAAGGGGGACCCTAACACTGAAGCTTTCTTT	NA	13	NA	TRBV5-1	TRBJ1-1
CASSASGRVYEQYF	TGTGCCAGCAGTGCATCAGGGAGGGTCTACGAGCAGTACTTC	TRBD2	14	few	TRBV2	TRBJ2-7
CSVGHRESRTYNEQFF	TGCAGCGTTGGCCACAGGGAGTCCCGCACGTACAATGAGCAGTTCTTC	NA	16	NA	TRBV29-1	TRBJ2-1
CASSVTVSYEQYF	TGTGCCAGCAGCGTGACAGTCTCCTACGAGCAGTACTTC	NA	13	NA	TRBV9	TRBJ2-7
CASSITGNTEAFF	TGTGCCAGCAGCATTACAGGGAACACTGAAGCTTTCTTT	NA	13	NA	TRBV9	TRBJ1-1
CAIKTEEGTEAFF	TGTGCCATCAAGACAGAGGAAGGGACTGAAGCTTTCTTT	NA	13	NA	TRBV10-3	TRBJ1-1
CAWRGTGNEQFF	TGTGCCTGGAGGGGGACAGGCAATGAGCAGTTCTTC	TRBD1	12	NA	TRBV30	TRBJ2-1
CASSLSGTEAFF	TGTGCCAGCAGTTTATCGGGCACTGAAGCTTTCTTT	NA	12	few	TRBV28	TRBJ1-1
CASSARRGTERRNYGYTF	TGTGCCAGCAGCGCCAGAAGAGGGACAGAACGCCGTAACTATGGCTACACCTTC	TRBD1	18	NA	TRBV9	TRBJ1-2
CASTARQVYNEQFF	TGTGCCAGCACTGCAAGGCAGGTATACAATGAGCAGTTCTTC	NA	14	once	TRBV6-1	TRBJ2-1
CASSSDRNTEAFF	TGTGCCAGCAGTTCCGACAGGAACACTGAAGCTTTCTTT	NA	13	NA	TRBV2	TRBJ1-1
CKTGVGRKLFF	TGCAAAACCGGAGTCGGGAGAAAACTGTTTTTT	NA	11	NA	TRBV20-1	TRBJ1-4
CASTQVIVQFF	TGTGCCAGCACCCAGGTAATCGTTCAGTTCTTC	NA	11	NA	TRBV21-1	TRBJ2-1
CSSSSGTSGSKQYF	TGTTCCAGCAGCTCCGGGACTAGCGGTTCAAAGCAGTACTTC	TRBD2	14	NA	TRBV7-9	TRBJ2-7
CASSTPGQGTETQYF	TGTGCCAGCAGCACGCCGGGACAGGGGACAGAGACCCAGTACTTC	TRBD1	15	NA	TRBV7-9	TRBJ2-5
CASSSGWGLTSTDTQYF	TGTGCCAGCAGCTCGGGCTGGGGGCTAACTAGCACAGATACGCAGTATTTT	NA	17	NA	TRBV9	TRBJ2-3
CASSIGGATYEQYF	TGTGCCAGTAGTATAGGTGGGGCCACCTACGAGCAGTACTTC	NA	14	few	TRBV19	TRBJ2-7
CSVRTGGTKETQYF	TGCAGCGTCCGGACAGGGGGAACTAAAGAGACCCAGTACTTC	TRBD1	14	NA	TRBV29-1	TRBJ2-5